This paragraph covers one TCR beta chain sequence. Germline assignment: CDR1 KGHSH and CDR2 LQKENI. Trimming left V 2 bases short and J 0 bases short, with 5 bases between. This CDR3 region has 14 residues. As originally analysed: It was from reference gene primer amplification that nucleated cell counts were estimated. Sequenced by immunoSEQ multiplex PCR; TCRdb stores in-frame clones only, minus some. Clonal size and the V and J genes are those of that table, whereas D and trimming came from the DNA. Of about 130,000 clones in the sample, roughly 80% were seen once. This entry comes from a study of blood T cell repertoires in COVID-19. For the study at large: Both acute and convalescent COVID-19 samples were obtained from the United States, Italy and Spain. T cells, B-cell-depleted T cells, or PBMCs provided the cDNA or gDNA that served as material.

The chain recombines TRBV18 with TRBJ1-3; no clear D gene. The receptor was isolated from a woman aged 25 to 39 who had recovered from COVID-19. Source material: peripheral blood. In DNA form, the CDR3 reads TGTGCCAGCTCACCAGAGTTCTCTGGAAACACCATATATTTT. It is translated as CASSPEFSGNTIYF.